Below, 28 T cell receptor beta chains from the same sample are listed, as sequenced in a study. From the 5' RACE reads, TCRdb called clonotypes with MiXCR, one entry per CDR3 protein. The sample gives 5,000 to 6,500 distinct CDR3 sequences, over 45% of which show up once; roughly 3.7% is in the top ten. The sample was tumor-infiltrating memory CD4+ T cells sorted from the breast tumor. Subset: memory CD4+ T cells, CD4+CD45RO+CD25-. Every receptor here comes from a female donor with breast cancer.

DNA of the CDR3: TGCAGTGCTAGACCCCTTAGGGGGGCGCCGGCTGAAGCTTTCTTT. Encoded protein: CSARPLRGAPAEAFF. The genes are TRBV20-1 and TRBJ1-1; a possible D gene is TRBD1 (6 bases). In germline, CDR1 is DFQATT, CDR2 SNEGSKA (reference sequence). The CDR3 has 15 residues. The ends were cut back, 2 bases at V and 6 bases at J, with 19 bases in the middle.

The J gene is TRBJ2-3, the V gene TRBV20-1; 8 bases agree with TRBD2. CDR3 length equals 15 residues. Trimming cost V 3 bases and J 0 bases; bases outside gene matches: 5. CDR1 is DFQATT, CDR2 SNEGSKA, per germline (reference sequence). CDR3 bases: TGCAGTGCTAGCGGGGGGGCATCTAGCACAGATACGCAGTATTTT. Its protein is CSASGGASSTDTQYF.

The V call is TRBV4-2, the J call TRBJ2-1; D unclear. Trimming shortened V by 2 bases and J by 5 bases, and 7 bases separated the two germline ends. Germline loops: CDR1 LGHNA, CDR2 YNFKEQ. CDR3 length: 13 residues. This CDR3 reads CASSQTLDNEQFF. CDR3 DNA sequence: TGTGCCAGCAGCCAAACCTTGGACAATGAGCAGTTCTTC.

As regards this clonotype: A read error may explain this, as a much larger clone is one base away. This chain links TRBV20-1 with TRBJ1-2, with D perhaps TRBD1 (6 bases). The CDR3 runs 14 residues. Germline V gene lookup returns CDR1 DFQATT and CDR2 SNEGSKA (reference sequence). Trimming removed 3 bases at V and 7 bases at J, with 18 bases between. The CDR3 region has the DNA TGCAGTGCTAGGGGACAAGGGAACGACTGTGGCTACACCTTC. Translated: CSARGQGNDCGYTF.

V is TRBV11-1 and J is TRBJ1-6; 7 positions match TRBD1. Trimming at V came to 4 bases and at J to 7 bases, leaving 4 bases not matched to a gene. Germline V gene data show CDR1 as SGHAT and CDR2 as FQDESV (reference sequence). The length of the CDR3 is 14 residues. DNA for the CDR3: TGTGCCAGCAGCTCCGGGACAGCGAATTCACCCCTCCACTTT. Protein: CASSSGTANSPLHF.

V is TRBV27 and J is TRBJ2-1, with a possible D match to TRBD2 (6 bases). The CDR3 covers 15 residues. V lost 8 bases and J lost 3, with 17 bases in between. CDR1 MNHEY and CDR2 SMNVEV come from the germline V gene (reference sequence). The DNA for the CDR3 is TGTGCCAGCCACCCCGGAACTAGCCACTACAATGAGCAGTTCTTC. It specifies CASHPGTSHYNEQFF.

The V and J genes are TRBV7-4 and TRBJ2-7, with TRBD1 matching 10 bases. This CDR3 spans 15 amino acids. With 5 bases clipped from V and 6 bases from J, the junction kept 10 bases outside the gene matches. The V gene's germline CDR1 is SGHVT and CDR2 SQSDAQ. CDR3 in amino acids: CASSLWTGGYGEQYF. CDR3 DNA: TGTGCCAGCAGCCTATGGACAGGGGGATATGGCGAGCAGTACTTC.

The chain couples TRBV9 to TRBJ1-1, with D unresolved. The CDR3 covers 13 residues. Germline CDR1 and CDR2: SGDLS and YYNGEE. V was clipped by 4 bases and J by 9 bases, with 16 bases between them. Written as DNA, the CDR3 is TGTGCCAGCAGCTTAGTGGGGTCAGCGAAAGCTTTCTTT. It yields the protein CASSLVGSAKAFF.

The chain uses TRBV20-1 and TRBJ1-1, with TRBD1 matching over 10 bases. Germline loops: CDR1 DFQATT, CDR2 SNEGSKA (reference sequence). The junction had 11 bases not matched to a gene; V was cut back by 2 bases and J by 11 bases. CDR3 size: 14 residues. CDR3 nucleotide sequence: TGCAGTGCTAGAAGTCCCGGGACAGGGGATCGGGCTTTCTTT. It encodes CSARSPGTGDRAFF.

This clonotype was observed a few times. The chain has TRBV7-9 and TRBJ1-4; no firm D call. Trimming pared 4 bases from V and 0 bases from J, leaving 6 bases between. Germline CDR1 SEHNR, CDR2 FQNEAQ (reference sequence). The CDR3 has 14 residues. CDR3 protein: CASSSAATNEKLFF. DNA for the CDR3: TGTGCCAGCAGCTCGGCGGCAACTAATGAAAAACTGTTTTTT.

The V call is TRBV5-1, the J call TRBJ2-7; 16 positions agree with TRBD2. Germline V lookup: CDR1 SGHRS, CDR2 YFSETQ. J gave up 2 bases and V 5 bases, and 7 bases lay outside the gene matches. This CDR3 contains 17 residues. The CDR3 protein is CASRRGLAGGPAYEQYF. DNA of the CDR3: TGCGCCAGCAGGAGGGGACTAGCGGGAGGGCCAGCCTACGAGCAGTACTTC.

This clonotype came up a few times. This sequence joins TRBV12-3 or TRBV12-4 and TRBJ1-4; TRBD1 might be the D (5 bases). The V end was cut by 5 bases, the J end by 7 bases, with 11 bases between. The CDR3 consists of 13 residues. CDR3 DNA: TGTGCCAGCAGTGCGGGGCTAGGTGAAAAACTGTTTTTT. Its translation is CASSAGLGEKLFF.

This clonotype has only a few counts. J is TRBJ2-7 and V is TRBV6-6, with D uncertain. V lost 8 bases, J lost 5 bases, and 22 bases lay in between. The CDR3 covers 15 residues. From germline, CDR1 is MNHNY and CDR2 SVGAGI (reference sequence). CDR3 nucleotide sequence: TGTGCCAGCGGGAAAGGTAGCCCCCTCGGCCACGAGCAGTACTTC. It translates to CASGKGSPLGHEQYF.

This clonotype was seen just once. This chain uses TRBV20-1 with TRBJ1-2, with D tentatively TRBD1 (6 bases). V dropped 2 bases and J dropped 4 bases, with 17 bases sitting between them. Germline V gives CDR1 DFQATT, CDR2 SNEGSKA (reference sequence). The CDR3 sequence is 15 residues long. CDR3 region: CSARFPVDSFYGYTF. In DNA form, the CDR3 reads TGCAGTGCTAGATTCCCAGTGGACAGCTTCTATGGCTACACCTTC.

The chain recombines TRBV27 with TRBJ1-5; possibly TRBD1 for D (5 bases). Per the germline V gene, CDR1 is MNHEY and CDR2 is SMNVEV (reference sequence). The CDR3 runs 15 residues. Trimming removed 0 bases at V and 7 bases at J, with 13 bases between. The CDR3 bases are TGTGCCAGCAGTTTATCTCACGGGGGAGGACAGCCCCAGCATTTT. Protein product: CASSLSHGGGQPQHF.

This clonotype was observed a handful of times. The chain links TRBV12-3 or TRBV12-4 to TRBJ2-1; 9 bases are a match to TRBD2. V shed 3 bases and J 6 bases; nucleotides not matched to a gene: 12. The CDR3 spans 17 residues. The CDR3 sequence: CASSFVAGDTGGNEQFF. As DNA, the CDR3 is TGTGCCAGCAGTTTCGTAGCGGGGGACACGGGGGGCAATGAGCAGTTCTTC.

The V and J genes are TRBV20-1 and TRBJ1-2; 9 bases are shared with TRBD1. CDR1 is DFQATT, CDR2 SNEGSKA, per germline (reference sequence). Trimming cost V 3 bases and J 7 bases; bases outside gene matches: 12. There are 15 residues in the CDR3. The CDR3 sequence: CSASRDLQGAGGYTF. As DNA, the CDR3 is TGCAGTGCTAGTAGGGACCTACAGGGGGCGGGTGGCTACACCTTC.

CDR3 region: CASSVGQDSYEQYF. CDR3 in DNA: TGCGCCAGCAGCGTGGGACAGGACTCCTACGAGCAGTACTTC. This sequence joins TRBV5-1 and TRBJ2-7, with 8 bases lining up with TRBD1. The length of the CDR3 is 14 residues. Germline-derived CDR1 and CDR2 are SGHRS and YFSETQ. The ends lost 4 bases at V and 0 bases at J; junction bases unmatched: 3.

In DNA form, the CDR3 reads TGCGCCAGCAGTGAAAGAGGGTTTGGGGAGACCCAGTACTTC. As protein: CASSERGFGETQYF. The chain has TRBV10-1 and TRBJ2-5; a weak D match, TRBD2 (5 bases). V lost 3 bases, J lost 5 bases, and 13 bases lay in between. Germline-derived CDR1 and CDR2 are WNHNN and SYGVQD (reference sequence). CDR3 size: 14 residues.

This chain uses TRBV6-1 with TRBJ2-7, with no clear D. The V and J ends lost 4 bases and 0 bases respectively, with 4 bases between them. Per germline, CDR1 MNHNS and CDR2 SASEGT. The CDR3 has 12 residues. The CDR3 sequence: CASSASSYEQYF. Written as DNA, the CDR3 is TGTGCCAGCAGTGCGAGCTCCTACGAGCAGTACTTC.

Concerning this clonotype: A read error may produce the germline difference seen at one junction end. V is TRBV7-9 and J is TRBJ1-1; D perhaps matches TRBD1 (5 bases). The CDR3 has 14 amino acids. The germline CDR1 and CDR2 sequences are SEHNR and FQNEAQ (reference sequence). In DNA form, the CDR3 reads TGTGCCGGCAGCTTAAGGTCCGGGACCACTGAAGCTTTCTTT. Translating it yields CAGSLRSGTTEAFF.

This clonotype came up a few times. The chain joins TRBV7-6 to TRBJ1-4; D possibly corresponds to TRBD1 (6 bases). The CDR3 extends over 13 amino acids. Germline CDR1 is SGHVS and CDR2 is FNYEAQ. Trimming removed 5 bases from V and 8 bases from J, with 12 bases in between. In DNA form, the CDR3 reads TGTGCCAGCAGCACGGACAGAGGGGAAAAACTGTTTTTT. Its translation is CASSTDRGEKLFF.

The rearrangement links TRBV7-9 to TRBJ2-2, with TRBD2 as a possible D gene (5 bases). Germline V gene data show CDR1 as SEHNR and CDR2 as FQNEAQ (reference sequence). CDR3 length: 15 amino acids. Between the trimmed V and J ends, which lost 1 base and 4 bases, there was a span of 10 bases. CDR3 in DNA: TGTGCCAGCAGCTTAGATAGTAGCGTCACCGGGGAGCTGTTTTTT. Translated: CASSLDSSVTGELFF.

This clonotype was observed a few times. This rearrangement joins TRBV20-1 to TRBJ2-3; 9 bases match TRBD2. With 5 bases clipped from V and 5 bases from J, the junction kept 20 bases outside the gene matches. The germline V gene has CDR1 DFQATT and CDR2 SNEGSKA (reference sequence). The CDR3 consists of 18 residues. CDR3 residues: CSAPPNLIAGAEKDTQYF. CDR3 bases: TGCAGTGCTCCTCCTAATTTAATAGCGGGAGCCGAAAAAGATACGCAGTATTTT.

The CDR3 coding sequence is TGTGCCAACAGTGCCGGTTTGGGGGGAGGGTACTACGAGCAGTACTTC. It codes for CANSAGLGGGYYEQYF. This chain joins TRBV5-6 and TRBJ2-7; 7 positions agree with TRBD2. Germline values: CDR1 SGHDT, CDR2 YYEEEE. The CDR3 totals 16 residues. Losses at the gene ends were 9 bases for V and 3 bases for J; bases not matched to a gene: 18.

V gene TRBV5-1 combines with J gene TRBJ1-1; no firm D call. V was shortened by 0 bases and J by 1 base, with 10 bases between the two germline ends. Germline CDR1 and CDR2: SGHRS and YFSETQ. The CDR3 loop spans 15 amino acids. The CDR3 bases are TGCGCCAGCAGCTTGGAACCCGGCGGGAACACTGAAGCTTTCTTT. Translation gives CASSLEPGGNTEAFF.

This chain joins TRBV6-1 and TRBJ2-7; D gene uncertain. Germline CDR1 reads MNHNS; CDR2 reads SASEGT. CDR3 length: 11 residues. Trimming removed 3 bases from V and 4 bases from J, with 4 bases in between. The CDR3 DNA follows: TGTGCCAGCAGTGAGGGGTACGAGCAGTACTTC. It translates to CASSEGYEQYF.

The rearrangement links TRBV20-1 to TRBJ1-1; D gene unclear. CDR1 is DFQATT and CDR2 is SNEGSKA in the germline V gene (reference sequence). V lost 6 bases and J lost 3, with 17 bases in between. The CDR3 covers 14 residues. CDR3 sequence (DNA): TGCAGTGCCGCCAGGACGGATAGGGACACTGAAGCTTTCTTT. This translates into CSAARTDRDTEAFF.